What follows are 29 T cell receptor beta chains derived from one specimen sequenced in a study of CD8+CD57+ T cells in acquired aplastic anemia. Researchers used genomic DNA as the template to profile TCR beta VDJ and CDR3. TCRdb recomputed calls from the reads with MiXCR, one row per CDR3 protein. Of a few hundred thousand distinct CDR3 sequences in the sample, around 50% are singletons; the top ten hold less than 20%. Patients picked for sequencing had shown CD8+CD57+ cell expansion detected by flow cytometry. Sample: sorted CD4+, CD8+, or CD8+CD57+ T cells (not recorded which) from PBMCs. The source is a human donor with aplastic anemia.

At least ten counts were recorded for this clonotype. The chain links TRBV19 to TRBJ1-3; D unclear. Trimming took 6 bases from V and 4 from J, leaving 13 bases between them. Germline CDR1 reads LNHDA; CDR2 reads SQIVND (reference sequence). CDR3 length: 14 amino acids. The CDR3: CASSPRHGGNTIYF. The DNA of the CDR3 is TGTGCCAGTAGCCCGCGACATGGCGGAAACACCATATATTTT.

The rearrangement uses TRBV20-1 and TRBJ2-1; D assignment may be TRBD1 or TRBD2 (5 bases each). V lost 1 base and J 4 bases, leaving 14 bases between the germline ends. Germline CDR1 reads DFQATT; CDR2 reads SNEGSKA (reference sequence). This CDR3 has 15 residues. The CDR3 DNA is TGCAGTGCTAGAGGGAGGTGGGGGACGTACAATGAGCAGTTCTTC. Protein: CSARGRWGTYNEQFF.

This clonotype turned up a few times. The CDR3 region is CASSYRPERERAFF. The DNA of the CDR3 is TGTGCCAGCAGCTACCGACCGGAACGCGAAAGAGCTTTCTTT. The chain couples TRBV11-2 to TRBJ1-1; D is unclear. Trimming left V 4 bases short and J 10 bases short, with 19 bases between. Germline V gives CDR1 SGHAT, CDR2 FQNNGV. The CDR3 sequence is 14 residues long. Supplemented by reference TRBV11-2 and TRBJ1-1, the full variable domain reads EAGVAQSPRYKIIEKRQSVAFWCNPISGHATLYWYQQILGQGPKLLIQFQNNGVVDDSQLPKDRFSAERLKGVDSTLKIQPAKLEDSAVYLCASSYRPERERAFFGQGTRLTVV.

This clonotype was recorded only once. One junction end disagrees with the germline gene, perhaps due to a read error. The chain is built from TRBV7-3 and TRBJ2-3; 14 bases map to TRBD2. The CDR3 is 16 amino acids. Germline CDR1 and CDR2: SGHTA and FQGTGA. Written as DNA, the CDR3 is TGCGCCAGCGGCTCCCGGACTAGCGGGGGGCCGGGGACGCAGTATTTT. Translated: CASGSRTSGGPGTQYF. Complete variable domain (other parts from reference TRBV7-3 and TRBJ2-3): GAGVSQTPSNKVTEKGKYVELRCDPISGHTALYWYRQSLGQGPEFLIYFQGTGAADDSGLPNDRFFAVRPEGSVSTLKIQRTERGDSAVYLCASGSRTSGGPGTQYFGPGTRLTVL.

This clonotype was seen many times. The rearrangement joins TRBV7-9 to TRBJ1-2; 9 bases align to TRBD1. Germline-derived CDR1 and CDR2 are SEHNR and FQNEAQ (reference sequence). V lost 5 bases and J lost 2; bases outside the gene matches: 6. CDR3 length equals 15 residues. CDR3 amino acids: CASSPGTGLNYGYTF. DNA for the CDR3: TGTGCCAGCAGCCCCGGGACAGGGTTGAACTATGGCTACACCTTC.

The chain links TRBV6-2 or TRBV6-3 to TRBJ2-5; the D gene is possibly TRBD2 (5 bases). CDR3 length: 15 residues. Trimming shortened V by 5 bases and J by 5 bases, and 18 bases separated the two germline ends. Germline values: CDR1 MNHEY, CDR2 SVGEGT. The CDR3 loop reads CASSGGTRSRETQYF. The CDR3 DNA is TGTGCCAGCAGTGGTGGAACTAGATCTCGGGAGACCCAGTACTTC.

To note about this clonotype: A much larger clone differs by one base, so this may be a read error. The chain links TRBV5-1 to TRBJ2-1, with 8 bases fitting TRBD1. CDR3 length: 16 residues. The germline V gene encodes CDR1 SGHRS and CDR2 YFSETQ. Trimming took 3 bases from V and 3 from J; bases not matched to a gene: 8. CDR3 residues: CASSSGQDPLYNEQFF. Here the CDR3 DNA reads TGCGCCAGCAGCTCGGGACAGGATCCCCTCTACAATGAGCAGTTCTTC. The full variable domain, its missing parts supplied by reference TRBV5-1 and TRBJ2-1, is KAGVTQTPRYLIKTRGQQVTLSCSPISGHRSVSWYQQTPGQGLQFLFEYFSETQRNKGNFPGRFSGRQFSNSRSEMNVSTLELGDSALYLCASSSGQDPLYNEQFFGPGTRLTVL.

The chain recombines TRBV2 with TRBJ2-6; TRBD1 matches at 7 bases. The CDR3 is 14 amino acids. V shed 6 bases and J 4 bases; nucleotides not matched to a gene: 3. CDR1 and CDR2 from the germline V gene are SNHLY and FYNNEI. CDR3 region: CASRQGSGANVLTF. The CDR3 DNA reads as TGTGCCAGCAGACAGGGGTCCGGGGCCAACGTCCTGACTTTC.

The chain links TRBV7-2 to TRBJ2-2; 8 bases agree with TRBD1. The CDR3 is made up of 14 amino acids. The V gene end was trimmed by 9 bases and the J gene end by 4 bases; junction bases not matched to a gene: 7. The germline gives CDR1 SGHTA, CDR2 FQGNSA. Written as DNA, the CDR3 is TGTGCCAGTAGTCTAACAGGGGGCACCGGGGAGCTGTTTTTT. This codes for CASSLTGGTGELFF. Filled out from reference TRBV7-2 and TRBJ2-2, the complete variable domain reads GAGVSQSPSNKVTEKGKDVELRCDPISGHTALYWYRQSLGQGLEFLIYFQGNSAPDKSGLPSDRFSAERTGGSVSTLTIQRTQQEDSAVYLCASSLTGGTGELFFGEGSRLTVL.

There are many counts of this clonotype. DNA for the CDR3: TGTGCCAGTAGTATAGGAAGAGAGAGGAGACTCCGATCGGGGGGCTACACCTTC. It encodes CASSIGRERRLRSGGYTF. The genes are TRBV19 and TRBJ1-2; no clear D. Germline lookup yields CDR1 LNHDA and CDR2 SQIVND (reference sequence). V was trimmed by 1 base and J by 8 bases, leaving 26 bases between them. The CDR3 is 18 amino acids.

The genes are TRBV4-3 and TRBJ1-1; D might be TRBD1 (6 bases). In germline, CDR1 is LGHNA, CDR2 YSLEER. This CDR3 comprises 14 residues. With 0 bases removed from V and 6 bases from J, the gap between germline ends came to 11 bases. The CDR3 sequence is CASSQDFGGPEAFF. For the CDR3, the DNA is TGCGCCAGCAGCCAAGATTTCGGGGGGCCTGAAGCTTTCTTT.

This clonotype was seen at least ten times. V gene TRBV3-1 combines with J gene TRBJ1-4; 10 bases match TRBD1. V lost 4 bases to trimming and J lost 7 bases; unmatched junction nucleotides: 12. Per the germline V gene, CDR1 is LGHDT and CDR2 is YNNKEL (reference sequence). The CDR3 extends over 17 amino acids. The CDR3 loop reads CASSLGTGERWGEKLFF. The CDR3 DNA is TGTGCCAGCAGCCTCGGGACAGGGGAACGGTGGGGTGAAAAACTGTTTTTT.

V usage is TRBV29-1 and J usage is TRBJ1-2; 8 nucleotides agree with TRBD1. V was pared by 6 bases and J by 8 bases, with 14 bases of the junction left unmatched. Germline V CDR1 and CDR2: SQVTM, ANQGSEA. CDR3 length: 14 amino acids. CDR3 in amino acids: CSVTMTGDAYGYTF. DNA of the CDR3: TGCAGCGTGACCATGACAGGGGATGCGTACGGCTACACCTTC.

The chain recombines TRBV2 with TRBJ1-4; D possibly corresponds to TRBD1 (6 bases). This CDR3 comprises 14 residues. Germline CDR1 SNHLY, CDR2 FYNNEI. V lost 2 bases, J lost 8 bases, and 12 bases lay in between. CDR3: CASSESQGWEKLFF. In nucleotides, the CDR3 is TGTGCCAGCAGTGAATCCCAGGGGTGGGAAAAACTGTTTTTT.

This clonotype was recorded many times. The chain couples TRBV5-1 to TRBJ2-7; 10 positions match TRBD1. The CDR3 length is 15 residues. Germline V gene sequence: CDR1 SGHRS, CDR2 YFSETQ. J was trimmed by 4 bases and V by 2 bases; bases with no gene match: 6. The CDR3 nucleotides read TGCGCCAGCAGCTTATCCGGGACAGGGGTATACGAGCAGTACTTC. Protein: CASSLSGTGVYEQYF.

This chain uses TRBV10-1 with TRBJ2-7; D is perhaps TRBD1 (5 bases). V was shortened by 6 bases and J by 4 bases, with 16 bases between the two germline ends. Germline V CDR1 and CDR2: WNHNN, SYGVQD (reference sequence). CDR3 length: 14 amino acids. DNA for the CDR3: TGCGCCAGCAGCCAAGTCGACAGCACGTACGAGCAGTACTTC. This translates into CASSQVDSTYEQYF.

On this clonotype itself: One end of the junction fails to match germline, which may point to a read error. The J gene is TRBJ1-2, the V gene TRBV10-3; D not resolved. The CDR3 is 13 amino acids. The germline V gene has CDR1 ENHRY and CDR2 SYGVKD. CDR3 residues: CAVSDGDPGGYTF. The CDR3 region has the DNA TGTGCCGTCAGTGATGGCGACCCCGGGGGCTACACCTTC.

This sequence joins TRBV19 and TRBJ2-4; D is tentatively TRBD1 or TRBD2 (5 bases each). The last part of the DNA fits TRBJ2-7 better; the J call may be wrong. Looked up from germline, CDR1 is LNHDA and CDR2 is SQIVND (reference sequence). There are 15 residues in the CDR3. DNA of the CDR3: TGTGCCAGTAGTATATCGGGGACGGTGACCTCCGAGCAGTACTTC. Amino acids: CASSISGTVTSEQYF.

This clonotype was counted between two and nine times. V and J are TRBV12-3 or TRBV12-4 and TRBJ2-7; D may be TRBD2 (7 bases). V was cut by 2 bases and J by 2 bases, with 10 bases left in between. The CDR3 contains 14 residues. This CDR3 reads CASSLFGGPYEQYF. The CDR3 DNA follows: TGTGCCAGCAGTTTATTCGGGGGGCCCTACGAGCAGTACTTC.

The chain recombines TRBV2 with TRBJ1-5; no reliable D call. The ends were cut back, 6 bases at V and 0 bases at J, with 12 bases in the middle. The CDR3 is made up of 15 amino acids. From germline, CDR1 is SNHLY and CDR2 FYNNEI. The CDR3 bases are TGTGCCAGCAGAGTGACACTTTGTAGCAATCAGCCCCAGCATTTT. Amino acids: CASRVTLCSNQPQHF.

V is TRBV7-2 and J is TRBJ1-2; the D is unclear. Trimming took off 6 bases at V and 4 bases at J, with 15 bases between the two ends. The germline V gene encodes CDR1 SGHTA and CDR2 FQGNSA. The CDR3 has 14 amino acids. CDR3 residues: CASRLLADPYGYTF. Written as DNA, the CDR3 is TGTGCCAGCAGGTTGTTGGCAGATCCCTATGGCTACACCTTC.

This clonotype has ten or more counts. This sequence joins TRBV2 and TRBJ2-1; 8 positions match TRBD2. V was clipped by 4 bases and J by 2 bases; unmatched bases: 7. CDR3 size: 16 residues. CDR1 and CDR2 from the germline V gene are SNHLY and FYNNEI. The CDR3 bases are TGTGCCAGCAGTGCAGGGACTAGGCTGACCTACAATGAGCAGTTCTTC. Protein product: CASSAGTRLTYNEQFF.

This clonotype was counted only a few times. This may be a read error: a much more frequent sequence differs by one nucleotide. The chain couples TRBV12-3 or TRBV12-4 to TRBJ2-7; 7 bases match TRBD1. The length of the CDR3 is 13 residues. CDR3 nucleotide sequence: TGTGCCGGCAGGAGCCGGGACAGCTACGAGCAGTACTTC. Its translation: CAGRSRDSYEQYF.

The CDR3 region has the DNA TGCAGTGCTAGAGATCTACACGGGACAGGCTATGGCTACACCTTC. Protein product: CSARDLHGTGYGYTF. The genes are TRBV20-1 and TRBJ1-2; 8 positions match TRBD1. Germline loops: CDR1 DFQATT, CDR2 SNEGSKA (reference sequence). The CDR3 consists of 15 residues. With V trimmed by 0 bases and J by 4 bases, 7 bases remained unmatched.

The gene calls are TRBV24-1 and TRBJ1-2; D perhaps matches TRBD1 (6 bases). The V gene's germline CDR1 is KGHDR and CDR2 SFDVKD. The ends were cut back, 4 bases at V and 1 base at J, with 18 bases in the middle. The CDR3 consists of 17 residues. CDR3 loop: CATSEAVGRGDNYGYTF. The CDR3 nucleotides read TGTGCCACCAGTGAAGCGGTGGGCAGGGGTGATAACTATGGCTACACCTTC.

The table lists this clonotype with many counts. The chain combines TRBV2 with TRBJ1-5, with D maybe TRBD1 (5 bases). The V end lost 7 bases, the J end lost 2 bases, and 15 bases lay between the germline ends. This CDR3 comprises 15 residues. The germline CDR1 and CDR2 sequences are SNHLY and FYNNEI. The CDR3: CASTAGYSGNQPQHF. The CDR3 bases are TGTGCCAGCACCGCAGGGTACTCGGGCAATCAGCCCCAGCATTTT.

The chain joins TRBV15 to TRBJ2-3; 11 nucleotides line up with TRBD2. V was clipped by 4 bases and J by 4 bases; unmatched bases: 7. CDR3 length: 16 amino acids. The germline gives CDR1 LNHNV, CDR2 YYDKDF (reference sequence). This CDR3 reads CATSTQTSGEPDTQYF. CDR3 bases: TGTGCCACCAGCACGCAGACTAGCGGGGAGCCAGATACGCAGTATTTT. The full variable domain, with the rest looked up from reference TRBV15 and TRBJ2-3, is DAMVIQNPRYQVTQFGKPVTLSCSQTLNHNVMYWYQQKSSQAPKLLFHYYDKDFNNEADTPDNFQSRRPNTSFCFLDIRSPGLGDTAMYLCATSTQTSGEPDTQYFGPGTRLTVL.

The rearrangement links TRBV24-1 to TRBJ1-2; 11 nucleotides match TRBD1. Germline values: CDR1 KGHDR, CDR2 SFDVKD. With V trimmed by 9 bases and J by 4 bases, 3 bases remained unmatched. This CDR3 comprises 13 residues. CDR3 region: CATRTGGGYGYTF. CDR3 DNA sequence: TGTGCCACCCGGACAGGGGGCGGCTATGGCTACACCTTC.

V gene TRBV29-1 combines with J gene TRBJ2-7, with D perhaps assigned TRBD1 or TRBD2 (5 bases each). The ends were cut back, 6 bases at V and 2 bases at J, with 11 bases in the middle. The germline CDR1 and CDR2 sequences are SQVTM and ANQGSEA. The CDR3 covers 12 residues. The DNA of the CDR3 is TGCAGCGTGGGGGACCCTGCCTACGAGCAGTACTTC. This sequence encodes CSVGDPAYEQYF.